The entry below describes one T cell receptor beta chain. Its antigen remains unidentified. This specimen belongs to a study of T cell responses to AZD1222 COVID-19 vaccine. Overall study results and limits: There were vaccine-associated CD4 TCRs across spike, dominant at 160-218 and 743-854. Females outnumbered males among donors, who were mostly white British; clonal diversity was possibly underestimated. Just 6 or 7 AZD1222 recipients were seropositive at baseline.

The CDR3 is made up of 14 amino acids. CDR1 is KGHSH and CDR2 is LQKENI in the germline V gene. V was shortened by 4 bases and J by 5 bases, with 14 bases between the two germline ends. The assay was immunoSEQ multiplex PCR, and TCRdb's table has in-frame clones only and misses some. Of approximately 160,000 clones listed, about nine tenths are singletons. This sample comprised peripheral blood, obtained on day 0 of AZD1222 vaccination. This rearrangement joins TRBV18 to TRBJ2-5; D call uncertain. The origin of this receptor is an adult in good health. The CDR3 DNA is TGTGCCAGCTCACTTTCTTCGCAAGGGGAGACCCAGTACTTC. Encoded protein: CASSLSSQGETQYF.